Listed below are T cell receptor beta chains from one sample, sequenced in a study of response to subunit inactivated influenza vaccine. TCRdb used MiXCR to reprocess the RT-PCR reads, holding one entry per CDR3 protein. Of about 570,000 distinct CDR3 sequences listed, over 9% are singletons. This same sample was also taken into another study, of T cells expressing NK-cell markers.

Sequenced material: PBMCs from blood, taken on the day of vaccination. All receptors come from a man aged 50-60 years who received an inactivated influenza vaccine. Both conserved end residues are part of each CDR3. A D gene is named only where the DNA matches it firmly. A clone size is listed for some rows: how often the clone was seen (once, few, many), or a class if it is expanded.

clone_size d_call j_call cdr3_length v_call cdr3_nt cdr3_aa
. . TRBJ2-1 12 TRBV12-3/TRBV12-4 TGTGCCAGCAGTTTAGAGGGTATTCTGCAGTTCTTC CASSLEGILQFF
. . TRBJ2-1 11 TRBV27 TGTGCCAGCGGAATGGGGAATGAGCAGTTCTTC CASGMGNEQFF
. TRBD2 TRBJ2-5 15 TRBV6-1 TGTGCCAGCAGCCGTAGCGGGGCGCGATCAGAGACCCAGTACTTC CASSRSGARSETQYF
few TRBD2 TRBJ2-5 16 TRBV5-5 TGTGCCAGCAGCTCACCGACTAGCGGGGCGGGGGAGACCCAGTACTTC CASSSPTSGAGETQYF
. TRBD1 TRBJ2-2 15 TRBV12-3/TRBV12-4 TGTGCCAGCAGTTCACAGGGGGCCTACCCCGGGGAGCTGTTTTTT CASSSQGAYPGELFF
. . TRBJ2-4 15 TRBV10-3 TGTGCCATCAGTGAGCCAGGGGTAGCCAAAAACATTCAGTACTTC CAISEPGVAKNIQYF
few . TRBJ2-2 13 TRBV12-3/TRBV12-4 TGTGCCAGCAGTTTTTTAATGACCGGGGAGCTGTTTTTT CASSFLMTGELFF
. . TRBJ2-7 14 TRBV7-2 TGTGCCAGCAGCTTAGGAAGGGAGGCCCACGAGCAGTACTTC CASSLGREAHEQYF
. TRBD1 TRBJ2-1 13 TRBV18 TGTGCCAGCTCACGAGATCGGGGACAGGAGCAGTTCTTC CASSRDRGQEQFF
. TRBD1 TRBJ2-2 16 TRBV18 TGTGCCAGCTCATCGGGACAGGGACGGCGTGCCGGGGAGCTGTTTTTT CASSSGQGRRAGELFF
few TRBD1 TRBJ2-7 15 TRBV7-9 TGTGCCAGCAGCTTTTCCGGGACAGGGGGTGAGGAGCAGTACTTC CASSFSGTGGEEQYF
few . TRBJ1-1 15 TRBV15 TGTGCCACCAGCAGACCAGGTGTCGGGAACACTGAAGCTTTCTTT CATSRPGVGNTEAFF
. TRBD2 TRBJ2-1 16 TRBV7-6 TGTGCCAGCAGCGTGACTAGCGGGCCTTCCTACAATGAGCAGTTCTTC CASSVTSGPSYNEQFF
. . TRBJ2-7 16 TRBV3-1 TGTGCCAGCAGCTCAGGGGGGATTAGCGGCTCCTACGAGCAGTACTTC CASSSGGISGSYEQYF
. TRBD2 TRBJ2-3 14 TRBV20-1 TGCAGTGCCAGCTCTAGCGGGGCGGGAGATAAGCAGTATTTT CSASSSGAGDKQYF
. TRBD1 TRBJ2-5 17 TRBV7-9 TGTGCCAGCAGCTTCGGGACAGGGGTGCCCGAGGGTGAGACCCAGTACTTC CASSFGTGVPEGETQYF
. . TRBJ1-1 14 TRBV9 TGTGCCAGCAGCGTAGGGCAGAGGAACACTGAAGCTTTCTTT CASSVGQRNTEAFF
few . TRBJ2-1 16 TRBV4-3 TGCGCCAGCAGCCAAGATCTTGTCACAGGGAGAAATGAGCAGTTCTTC CASSQDLVTGRNEQFF
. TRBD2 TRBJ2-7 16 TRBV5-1 TGCGCCAGCAGCTTGGCGGCTAGCGGGACCTCCTACGAGCAGTACTTC CASSLAASGTSYEQYF
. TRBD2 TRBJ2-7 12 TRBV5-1 TGCGCCAGCAGCTTAGCGGGGCTCGAGCAGTACTTC CASSLAGLEQYF
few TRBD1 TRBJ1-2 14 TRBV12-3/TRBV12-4 TGTGCCAGCAGTCCCTCCGACAGGGACTATGGCTACACCTTC CASSPSDRDYGYTF
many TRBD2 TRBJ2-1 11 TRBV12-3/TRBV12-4 TGTGCCAGCAGTCTAGCGGGGGGTCCGTTCTTC CASSLAGGPFF
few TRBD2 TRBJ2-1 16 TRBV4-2 TGTGCCAGCAGCTCCGAGTGGCCTAGCGGTTACAATGAGCAGTTCTTC CASSSEWPSGYNEQFF